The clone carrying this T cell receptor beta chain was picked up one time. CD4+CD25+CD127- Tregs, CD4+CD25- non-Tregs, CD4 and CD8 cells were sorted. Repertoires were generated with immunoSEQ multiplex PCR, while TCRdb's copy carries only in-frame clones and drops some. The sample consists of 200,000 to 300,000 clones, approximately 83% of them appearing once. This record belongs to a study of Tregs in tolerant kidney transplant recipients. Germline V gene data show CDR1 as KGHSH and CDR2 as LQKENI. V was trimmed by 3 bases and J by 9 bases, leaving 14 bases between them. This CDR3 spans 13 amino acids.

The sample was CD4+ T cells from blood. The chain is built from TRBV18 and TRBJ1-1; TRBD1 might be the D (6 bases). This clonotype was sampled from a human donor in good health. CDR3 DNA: TGTGCCAGCTCACCCCAGGGGACGGTGAAAGCTTTCTTT. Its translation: CASSPQGTVKAFF.